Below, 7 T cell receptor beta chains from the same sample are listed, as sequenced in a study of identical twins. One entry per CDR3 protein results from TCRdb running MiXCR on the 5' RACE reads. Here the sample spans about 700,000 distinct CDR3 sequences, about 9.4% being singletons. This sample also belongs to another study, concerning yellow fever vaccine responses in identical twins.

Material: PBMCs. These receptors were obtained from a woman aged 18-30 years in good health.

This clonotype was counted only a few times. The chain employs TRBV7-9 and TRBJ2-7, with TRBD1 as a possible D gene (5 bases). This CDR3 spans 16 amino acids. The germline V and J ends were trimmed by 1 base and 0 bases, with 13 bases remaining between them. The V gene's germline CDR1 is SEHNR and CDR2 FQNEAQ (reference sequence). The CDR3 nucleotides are TGTGCCAGCAGCTTAGTAGGGGTCAGAGACTCCTACGAGCAGTACTTC. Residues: CASSLVGVRDSYEQYF. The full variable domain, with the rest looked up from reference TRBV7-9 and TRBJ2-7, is DTGVSQNPRHKITKRGQNVTFRCDPISEHNRLYWYRQTLGQGPEFLTYFQNEAQLEKSRLLSDRFSAERPKGSFSTLEIQRTEQGDSAMYLCASSLVGVRDSYEQYFGPGTRLTVT.

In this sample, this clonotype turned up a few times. The CDR3: CASSPEGGGYEQYF. The DNA of the CDR3 is TGTGCCAGCAGCCCCGAGGGGGGGGGATACGAGCAGTACTTC. This sequence joins TRBV7-9 and TRBJ2-7, with D tentatively TRBD2 (7 bases). The CDR3 sequence is 14 residues long. V lost 5 bases to trimming and J lost 4 bases, with 15 bases between them. Germline V gene data show CDR1 as SEHNR and CDR2 as FQNEAQ (reference sequence).

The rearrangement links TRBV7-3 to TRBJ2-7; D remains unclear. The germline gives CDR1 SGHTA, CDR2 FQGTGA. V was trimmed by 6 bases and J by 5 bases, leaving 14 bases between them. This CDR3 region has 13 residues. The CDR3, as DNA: TGTGCCAGCAGTCGTATCCCGAACGACGAGCAGTACTTC. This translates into CASSRIPNDEQYF.

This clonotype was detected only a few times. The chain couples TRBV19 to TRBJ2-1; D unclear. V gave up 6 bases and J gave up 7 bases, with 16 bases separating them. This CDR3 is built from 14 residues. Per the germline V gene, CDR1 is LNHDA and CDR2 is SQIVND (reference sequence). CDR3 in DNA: TGTGCCAGTAGGAATCTTAGCCCGGCTAATGAGCAGTTCTTC. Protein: CASRNLSPANEQFF.

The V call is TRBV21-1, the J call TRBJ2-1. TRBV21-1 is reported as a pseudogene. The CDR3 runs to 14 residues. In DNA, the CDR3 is TGTGCCAGCAGTTTCAACCTCTCTGGGTATGAGCAGTTCTTC. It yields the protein CASSFNLSGYEQFF.

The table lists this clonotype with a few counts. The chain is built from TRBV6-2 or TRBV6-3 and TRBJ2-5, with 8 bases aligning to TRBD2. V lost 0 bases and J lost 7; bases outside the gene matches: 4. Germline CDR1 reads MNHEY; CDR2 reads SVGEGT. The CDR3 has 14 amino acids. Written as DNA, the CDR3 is TGTGCCAGCAGTTACTCTGGGACTAGTGGGACCCAGTACTTC. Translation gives CASSYSGTSGTQYF.

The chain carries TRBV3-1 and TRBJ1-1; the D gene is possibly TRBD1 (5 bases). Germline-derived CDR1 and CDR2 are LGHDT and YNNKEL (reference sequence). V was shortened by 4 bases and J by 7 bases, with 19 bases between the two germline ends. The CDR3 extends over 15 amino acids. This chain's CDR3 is CASSPPEGCFGEAFF. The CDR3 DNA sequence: TGTGCCAGCAGCCCCCCCGAGGGGTGTTTTGGTGAAGCTTTCTTT.